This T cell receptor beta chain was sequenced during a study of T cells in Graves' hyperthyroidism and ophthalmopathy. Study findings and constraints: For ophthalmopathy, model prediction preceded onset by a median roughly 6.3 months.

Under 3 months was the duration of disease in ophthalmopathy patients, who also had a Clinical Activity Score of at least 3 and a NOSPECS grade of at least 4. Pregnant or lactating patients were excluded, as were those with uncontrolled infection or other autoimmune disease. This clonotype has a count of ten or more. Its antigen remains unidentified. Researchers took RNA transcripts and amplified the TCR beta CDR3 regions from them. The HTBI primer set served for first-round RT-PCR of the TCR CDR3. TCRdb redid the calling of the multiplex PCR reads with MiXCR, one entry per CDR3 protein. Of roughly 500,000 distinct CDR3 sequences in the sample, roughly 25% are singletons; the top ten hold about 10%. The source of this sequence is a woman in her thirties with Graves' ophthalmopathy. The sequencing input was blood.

The CDR3 DNA follows: TGTGCCAGCAGCTTAGGCTTAGACGGCGTGGGCTACACCTTC. Its translation is CASSLGLDGVGYTF. V is TRBV7-9 and J is TRBJ1-2; D remains unclear. The V gene's germline CDR1 is SEHNR and CDR2 FQNEAQ (reference sequence). CDR3 length equals 14 residues. Between the trimmed V and J ends, which lost 1 base and 8 bases, there was a span of 14 bases.